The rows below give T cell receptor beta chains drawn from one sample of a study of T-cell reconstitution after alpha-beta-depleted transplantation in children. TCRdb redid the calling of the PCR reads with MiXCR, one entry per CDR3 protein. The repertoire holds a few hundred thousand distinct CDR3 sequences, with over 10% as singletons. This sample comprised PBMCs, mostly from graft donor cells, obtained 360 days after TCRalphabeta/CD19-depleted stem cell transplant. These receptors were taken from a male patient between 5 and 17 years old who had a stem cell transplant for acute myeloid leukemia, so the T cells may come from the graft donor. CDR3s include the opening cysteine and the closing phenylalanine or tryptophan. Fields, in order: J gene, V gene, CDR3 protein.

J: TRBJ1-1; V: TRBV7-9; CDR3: CASSLGDRSTEAFF
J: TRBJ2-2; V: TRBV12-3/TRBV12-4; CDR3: CASSLPGGPVTGELFF
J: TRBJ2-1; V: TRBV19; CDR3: CASSIASARTSYNEQFF
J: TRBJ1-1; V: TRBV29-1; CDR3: CSVEWGLDTEAFF
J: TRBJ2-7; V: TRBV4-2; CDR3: CASSPRVTSYEQYF
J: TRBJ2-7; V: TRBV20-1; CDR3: CSASHTSGYEQYF
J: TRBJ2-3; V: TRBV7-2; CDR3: CASSFVGSTQYF
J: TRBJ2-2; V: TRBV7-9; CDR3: CASSFPLLNTGELFF
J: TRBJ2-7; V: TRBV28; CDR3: CASSPAGLDEQYF
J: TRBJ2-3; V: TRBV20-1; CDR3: CSAGRWRSDTDTQYF
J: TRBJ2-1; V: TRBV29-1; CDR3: CSVDWRTQFYNEQFF
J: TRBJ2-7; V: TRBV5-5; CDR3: CASSLPQTSGFYEQYF
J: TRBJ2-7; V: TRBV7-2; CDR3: CASSRDWFPSEQYF
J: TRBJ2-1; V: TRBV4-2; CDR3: CASSQDNDYSYNEQFF
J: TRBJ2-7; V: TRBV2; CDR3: CARARGRTYEQYF
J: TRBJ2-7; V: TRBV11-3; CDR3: CASAPGPPSLEQYF
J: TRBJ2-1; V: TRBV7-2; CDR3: CASGPHLADLHSYNEQFF
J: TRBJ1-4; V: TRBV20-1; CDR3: CCARREAGDLANEKLFF
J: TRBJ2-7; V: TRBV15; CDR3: CATSRAAGSALYEQYF
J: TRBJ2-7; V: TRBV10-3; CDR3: CAITATGVAGGPEEQYF
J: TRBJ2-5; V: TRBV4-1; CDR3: CASSQDRTEETQYF
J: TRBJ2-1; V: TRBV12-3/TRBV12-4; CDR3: CASTTALLIAGGYNEQFF
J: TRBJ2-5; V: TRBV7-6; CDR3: CASSLAIGGRGQETQYF
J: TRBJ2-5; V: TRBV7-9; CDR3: CASSLGGVYETQYF
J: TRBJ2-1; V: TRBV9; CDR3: CASSETGVSDEQFF
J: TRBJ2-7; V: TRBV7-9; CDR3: CASSVPGASTYEQYF
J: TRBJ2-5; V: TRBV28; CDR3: CASSLASGRAIETQYF
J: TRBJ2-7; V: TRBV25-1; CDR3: CASIKDGFEYF
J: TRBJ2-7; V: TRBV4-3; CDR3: CASSQDRWTKGPYEQYF
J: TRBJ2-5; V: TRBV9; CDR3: CASSFWGGDQETQYF
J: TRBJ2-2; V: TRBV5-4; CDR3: CASRNGQTTGELFF
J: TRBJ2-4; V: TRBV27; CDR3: CASSLSSLAGKNIQYF
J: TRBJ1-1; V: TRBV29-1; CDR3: CSVVDRGDTEAFF
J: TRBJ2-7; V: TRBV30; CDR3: CAWSAKGGSSYEQYF
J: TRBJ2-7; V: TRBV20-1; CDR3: CSARVRWTDIYEQYF